The 9 T cell receptor beta chains below all came from one sample that was sequenced in a study of a mutant IDH1 vaccine in newly diagnosed glioma. Generated by immunoSEQ multiplex PCR, the TCRdb table keeps only in-frame clones and is missing some. The sample records roughly 74,000 clones, 85% to 90% being singletons. No antigen has been identified for these receptors. Stated time point: week 23, last vaccination. Each dose delivered 300 ug of mutant IDH1 20-mer peptide subcutaneously with imiquimod. The sample here was PBMCs, taken from a glioma patient whose treatment included an IDH1 peptide vaccine. All receptors derive from a woman between 50 and 59 years old with glioma.

The J gene is TRBJ2-7, the V gene TRBV28; the match to TRBD2 covers 9 bases. In germline, CDR1 is MDHEN, CDR2 SYDVKM. The CDR3 runs to 14 residues. J gave up 0 bases and V 8 bases, and 5 bases lay outside the gene matches. CDR3 region: CASHLAGVSYEQYF. CDR3 sequence (DNA): TGTGCCAGCCATTTAGCGGGAGTCTCCTACGAGCAGTACTTC.

V and J are TRBV2 and TRBJ2-5, with 7 bases lining up with TRBD1. Germline values: CDR1 SNHLY, CDR2 FYNNEI. The ends lost 7 bases at V and 5 bases at J; junction bases unmatched: 4. CDR3 length equals 12 residues. The CDR3 region is CASTRTGETQYF. The CDR3, as DNA: TGTGCCAGCACTCGGACAGGCGAGACCCAGTACTTC.

The chain has TRBV7-9 and TRBJ1-3; no firm D call. The germline V gene encodes CDR1 SEHNR and CDR2 FQNEAQ (reference sequence). The CDR3 runs 18 residues. V lost 3 bases and J lost 2, with 20 bases in between. This CDR3 reads CASSLSAARPGTGNTIYF. The CDR3 DNA follows: TGTGCCAGCAGCTTGTCGGCGGCCCGGCCGGGGACTGGAAACACCATATATTTT.

The chain links TRBV9 to TRBJ2-3; D remains ambiguous. Germline-derived CDR1 and CDR2 are SGDLS and YYNGEE. V dropped 4 bases and J dropped 3 bases, with 12 bases sitting between them. The CDR3 length is 14 residues. The CDR3: CASSPWSSTDTQYF. The CDR3 DNA reads TGTGCCAGCAGCCCATGGTCGTCAACAGATACGCAGTATTTT.

This clone is a singleton in its sample. This sequence joins TRBV5-6 and TRBJ2-5, with no clear D. The DNA end favors TRBJ2-7, so the J call may be wrong. This CDR3 comprises 15 residues. From germline, CDR1 is SGHDT and CDR2 YYEEEE. CDR3 amino acids: CASSSGPLGTYEQYF. As DNA, the CDR3 is TGTGCCAGCAGCTCCGGGCCCTTAGGTACTTACGAGCAGTACTTC.

The genes are TRBV19 and TRBJ2-2; 7 bases agree with TRBD2. Germline trimming cut 3 bases from V and 2 bases from J; bases unmatched to any gene: 6. The CDR3 has 16 residues. Germline values: CDR1 LNHDA, CDR2 SQIVND (reference sequence). The CDR3 DNA sequence: TGTGCCAGTAGTATTCTAGGGACTACTAACACCGGGGAGCTGTTTTTT. As protein: CASSILGTTNTGELFF.

This clone has a handful of counts. Distinct nucleotide sequences in the sample also encode this CDR3. The chain recombines TRBV9 with TRBJ1-5; 11 positions agree with TRBD1. This CDR3 has 15 residues. Per germline, CDR1 SGDLS and CDR2 YYNGEE. J was trimmed by 7 bases and V by 4 bases; bases with no gene match: 7. The CDR3 spells CASSPGQGAGQPQHF. The CDR3 DNA sequence: TGTGCCAGCAGCCCCGGACAGGGGGCGGGACAGCCCCAGCATTTT.

Only one count was recorded for this clone. This chain uses TRBV11-2 with TRBJ1-5; D gene unclear. Germline V gives CDR1 SGHAT, CDR2 FQNNGV. The CDR3 extends over 13 amino acids. The V and J ends lost 0 bases and 4 bases respectively, with 4 bases between them. CDR3 bases: TGTGCCAGCAGCTTAGATCGAAATCAGCCCCAGCATTTT. Residues: CASSLDRNQPQHF. Full variable domain (remainder filled in from reference TRBV11-2 and TRBJ1-5): EAGVAQSPRYKIIEKRQSVAFWCNPISGHATLYWYQQILGQGPKLLIQFQNNGVVDDSQLPKDRFSAERLKGVDSTLKIQPAKLEDSAVYLCASSLDRNQPQHFGDGTRLSIL.

The genes are TRBV27 and TRBJ1-6; weak D call: TRBD1 (5 bases). This CDR3 is built from 14 residues. V was pared by 3 bases and J by 5 bases, with 8 bases between. From germline, CDR1 is MNHEY and CDR2 SMNVEV (reference sequence). CDR3 in amino acids: CASSFRRDNSPLHF. CDR3 in DNA: TGTGCCAGCAGTTTCCGCAGGGATAATTCACCCCTCCACTTT.